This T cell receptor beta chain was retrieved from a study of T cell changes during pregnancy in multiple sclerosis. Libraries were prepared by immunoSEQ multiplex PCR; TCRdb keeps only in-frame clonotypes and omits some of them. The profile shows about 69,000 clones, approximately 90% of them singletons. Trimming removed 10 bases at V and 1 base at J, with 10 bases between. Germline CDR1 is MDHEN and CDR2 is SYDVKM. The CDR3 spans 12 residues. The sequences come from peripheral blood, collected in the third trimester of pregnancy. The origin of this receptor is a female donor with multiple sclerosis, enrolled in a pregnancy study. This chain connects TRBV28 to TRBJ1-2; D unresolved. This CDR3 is CAILRLNYGYTF. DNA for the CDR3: TGTGCCATCCTGCGCCTTAACTATGGCTACACCTTC.